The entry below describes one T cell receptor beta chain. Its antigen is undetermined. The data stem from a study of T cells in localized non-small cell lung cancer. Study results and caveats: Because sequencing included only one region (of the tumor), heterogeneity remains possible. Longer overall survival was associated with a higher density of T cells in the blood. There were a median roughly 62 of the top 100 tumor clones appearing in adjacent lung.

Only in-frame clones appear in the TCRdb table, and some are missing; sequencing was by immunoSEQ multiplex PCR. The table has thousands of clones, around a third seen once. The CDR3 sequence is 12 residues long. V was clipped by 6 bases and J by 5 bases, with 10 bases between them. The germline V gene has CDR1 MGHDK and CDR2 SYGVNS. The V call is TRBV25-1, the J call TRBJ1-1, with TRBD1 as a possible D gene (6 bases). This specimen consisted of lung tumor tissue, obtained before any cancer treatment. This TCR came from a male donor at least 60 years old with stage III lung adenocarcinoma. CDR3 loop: CASSRQGTEAFF. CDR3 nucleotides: TGTGCCAGCAGCAGGCAGGGGACTGAAGCTTTCTTT.